This section outlines one T cell receptor beta chain sequence together with its context. This record comes from a study of blood T cell repertoires in COVID-19. About the study: Acute and convalescent COVID-19 samples came from the United States, Italy and Spain. T cells, B-cell-depleted T cells, or PBMCs provided the cDNA or gDNA that served as material.

Methods used by the authors: The assay estimated nucleated cells by amplifying reference gene primers. TCRdb's table, derived via immunoSEQ multiplex PCR, lists solely in-frame clones and lacks some. That table gives V, J and clone size, and the DNA gave D and trimming. The data contain about 300,000 clones, about 83% of them singletons. The germline V gene encodes CDR1 KGHDR and CDR2 SFDVKD. V was clipped by 10 bases and J by 7 bases; unmatched bases: 13. This CDR3 is 14 amino acids long. The source of this sequence is a woman between 50 and 59 years old with acute or convalescent COVID-19. This chain joins TRBV24-1 and TRBJ2-5; TRBD1 matches at 8 bases. Sequences were obtained from peripheral blood. The CDR3 reads CATSLPGGFGTQYF. CDR3 nucleotides: TGTGCCACTTCGCTACCAGGGGGCTTCGGGACCCAGTACTTC.